There are a few counts of the clone carrying this T cell receptor (beta chain). Its antigen is currently unknown. Investigators reverse transcribed all isolated RNA, so they sequenced expressed TCRB transcripts. About 3.6 million reads were obtained on average from naive, central memory and regulatory T cell samples. Sequencing used immunoSEQ multiplex PCR; TCRdb keeps in-frame clones, though not all of them. The sample has approximately 250,000 clones; about a tenth are singletons. V lost 3 bases to trimming and J lost 4 bases; unmatched junction nucleotides: 7. Germline-derived CDR1 and CDR2 are SGHAT and FQNNGV. This CDR3 region has 15 residues. The entry originates in a study of beta chain features in type 1 diabetes. Points from the study as a whole: Since sequencing was performed on cDNA, cells with high TCR expression could be over-represented. Significant though moderate, a shortening of TCRB CDR3s appeared in all four CD4+ subsets of Type 1 diabetes patients. Insertions were fewer and deletions more numerous at VDJ junctions in type 1 diabetes patients.

The chain couples TRBV11-2 to TRBJ1-2, with 8 bases fitting TRBD1. The sequenced material came from naive CD4+ T cells from blood. The source of this sequence is a man aged 25 to 40 with type 1 diabetes. The DNA for the CDR3 is TGTGCCAGCAGCTTCCCAGGGGGCTCCTTCTATGGCTACACCTTC. Its translation is CASSFPGGSFYGYTF.